The rows below give T cell receptor beta chains drawn from one sample of a study of blood T cell repertoires in COVID-19. The assay was immunoSEQ multiplex PCR, and TCRdb's table has in-frame clones only and misses some. The sample has under 200,000 clones; around 82% are singletons. Input material: PBMCs or T cells enriched from blood (not recorded which). The receptors stem from an older woman with acute COVID-19. Both conserved end residues are part of each CDR3. The order of the fields is clone size, J gene, V gene, D gene, CDR3 protein, CDR3 DNA. D genes are given only for firm matches. Size is omitted from some rows. Given values are once, few, many or a class for expanded clones.

clone size: -; J gene: TRBJ1-4; V gene: TRBV4-3; D gene: TRBD1; CDR3 protein: CASSQDRGTGEKLFF; CDR3 DNA: TGCGCCAGCAGCCAAGATCGGGGGACAGGGGAAAAACTGTTTTTT
clone size: -; J gene: TRBJ2-3; V gene: TRBV19; D gene: TRBD1; CDR3 protein: CASSIGQGGTDTQYF; CDR3 DNA: TGTGCCAGTAGTATAGGACAGGGCGGCACAGATACGCAGTATTTT
clone size: -; J gene: TRBJ1-1; V gene: TRBV4-1; D gene: -; CDR3 protein: CASSQEGAGDTEAFF; CDR3 DNA: TGCGCCAGCAGCCAAGAGGGGGCAGGGGACACTGAAGCTTTCTTT
clone size: -; J gene: TRBJ2-3; V gene: TRBV27; D gene: -; CDR3 protein: CASSLGTFTDTQYF; CDR3 DNA: TGTGCCAGCAGTTTGGGGACTTTCACAGATACGCAGTATTTT
clone size: few; J gene: TRBJ2-5; V gene: TRBV5-1; D gene: TRBD2; CDR3 protein: CASSLAGLAGGMETQYF; CDR3 DNA: TGCGCCAGCAGCTTGGCCGGGCTAGCGGGGGGGATGGAGACCCAGTACTTC
clone size: -; J gene: TRBJ2-3; V gene: TRBV15; D gene: TRBD2; CDR3 protein: CATSSSGIWTDTQYF; CDR3 DNA: TGTGCCACCAGCAGTAGCGGGATTTGGACAGATACGCAGTATTTT
clone size: -; J gene: TRBJ1-4; V gene: TRBV5-5; D gene: -; CDR3 protein: CASSPGQGKVKLFF; CDR3 DNA: TGTGCCAGCAGCCCCGGCCAGGGGAAGGTAAAACTGTTTTTT
clone size: -; J gene: TRBJ1-2; V gene: TRBV6-5; D gene: TRBD1; CDR3 protein: CATIGGSYGYTF; CDR3 DNA: TGTGCCACGATAGGGGGCAGCTATGGCTACACCTTC
clone size: -; J gene: TRBJ2-2; V gene: TRBV6-5; D gene: -; CDR3 protein: CASMAQGSTGELFF; CDR3 DNA: TGTGCCAGCATGGCCCAGGGGAGCACCGGGGAGCTGTTTTTT
clone size: -; J gene: TRBJ1-1; V gene: TRBV18; D gene: -; CDR3 protein: CASSPAGEGKVEAFF; CDR3 DNA: TGTGCCAGCTCACCGGCAGGGGAGGGTAAAGTTGAAGCTTTCTTT
clone size: -; J gene: TRBJ2-2; V gene: TRBV5-4; D gene: TRBD2; CDR3 protein: CASSLGQRGGAGELFF; CDR3 DNA: TGTGCCAGCAGCTTGGGGCAGCGGGGGGGAGCCGGGGAGCTGTTTTTT
clone size: once; J gene: TRBJ1-6; V gene: TRBV19; D gene: TRBD1; CDR3 protein: CASTPQGGGGNSPLHF; CDR3 DNA: TGTGCCAGTACCCCTCAGGGGGGCGGTGGTAATTCACCCCTCCACTTT
clone size: -; J gene: TRBJ2-2; V gene: TRBV11-3; D gene: -; CDR3 protein: CASSLGFVGADGELFF; CDR3 DNA: TGTGCCAGCAGCTTAGGGTTCGTGGGGGCAGACGGGGAGCTGTTTTTT
clone size: -; J gene: TRBJ1-2; V gene: TRBV9; D gene: -; CDR3 protein: CASSVGQHRGYTF; CDR3 DNA: TGTGCCAGCAGCGTCGGACAGCATAGGGGCTACACCTTC
clone size: -; J gene: TRBJ1-1; V gene: TRBV5-6; D gene: -; CDR3 protein: CASSLVAGRVSEAFF; CDR3 DNA: TGTGCCAGCAGCTTGGTGGCAGGGCGAGTATCTGAAGCTTTCTTT
clone size: once; J gene: TRBJ2-3; V gene: TRBV7-9; D gene: TRBD2; CDR3 protein: CASSSGGRAVGTDTQYF; CDR3 DNA: TGTGCCAGCAGCTCAGGCGGGAGGGCCGTGGGCACAGATACGCAGTATTTT
clone size: -; J gene: TRBJ2-3; V gene: TRBV7-2; D gene: -; CDR3 protein: CASSPPQGWDTQYF; CDR3 DNA: TGTGCCAGCAGCCCGCCACAGGGATGGGATACGCAGTATTTT
clone size: -; J gene: TRBJ2-1; V gene: TRBV7-9; D gene: TRBD2; CDR3 protein: CASSSGTSGLDEQFF; CDR3 DNA: TGTGCCAGCAGCTCCGGGACTAGCGGGTTGGATGAGCAGTTCTTC
clone size: -; J gene: TRBJ2-2; V gene: TRBV12-3/TRBV12-4; D gene: -; CDR3 protein: CASSLVGRELFF; CDR3 DNA: TGTGCCAGCAGTTTAGTGGGCCGGGAGCTGTTTTTT
clone size: once; J gene: TRBJ1-4; V gene: TRBV7-9; D gene: -; CDR3 protein: CASSLGPESGGKLFF; CDR3 DNA: TGTGCCAGCAGCTTAGGGCCCGAATCTGGCGGAAAACTGTTTTTT
clone size: -; J gene: TRBJ2-1; V gene: TRBV9; D gene: TRBD2; CDR3 protein: CASSGFRGLRFVVSDEQFF; CDR3 DNA: TGTGCCAGCAGCGGCTTCCGGGGACTACGCTTCGTGGTTTCCGATGAGCAGTTCTTC